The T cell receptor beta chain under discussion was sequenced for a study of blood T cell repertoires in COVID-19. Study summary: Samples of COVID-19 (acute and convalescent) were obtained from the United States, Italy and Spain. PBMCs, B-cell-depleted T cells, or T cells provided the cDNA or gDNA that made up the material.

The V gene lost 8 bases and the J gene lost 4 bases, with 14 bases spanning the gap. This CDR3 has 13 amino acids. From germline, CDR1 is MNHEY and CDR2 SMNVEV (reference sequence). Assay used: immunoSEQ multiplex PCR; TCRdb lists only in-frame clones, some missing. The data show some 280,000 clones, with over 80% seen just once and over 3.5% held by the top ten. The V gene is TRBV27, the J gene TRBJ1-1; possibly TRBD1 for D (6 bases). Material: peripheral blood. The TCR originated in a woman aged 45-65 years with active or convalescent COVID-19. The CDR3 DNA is TGTGCCAGCGCTTTGGTCAGGGGCACTGAAGCTTTCTTT. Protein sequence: CASALVRGTEAFF.